Below are 14 T cell receptor beta chains sequenced from a single sample in a study of CD8 T cells in acute hepatitis C reinfection. Produced via immunoSEQ multiplex PCR; TCRdb's table is partial and in-frame only. The data show 30,000 to 40,000 clones, 80% to 90% seen once. Time point reported: naive CD8 control sorted from an acute-time-point sample. Specimen: naive CD8+ T cells from PBMCs. All receptors come from a man under 40 with chronic hepatitis C.

V usage is TRBV5-1 and J usage is TRBJ1-1; D is undetermined. Trimming removed 2 bases from V and 0 bases from J, with 8 bases in between. CDR1 and CDR2 from the germline V gene are SGHRS and YFSETQ. There are 14 residues in the CDR3. The CDR3 coding sequence is TGCGCCAGCAGCTTCGCCGACATGAACACTGAAGCTTTCTTT. This sequence encodes CASSFADMNTEAFF.

The chain recombines TRBV13 with TRBJ2-5; D is possibly TRBD1 (6 bases). V was trimmed by 5 bases and J by 4 bases, leaving 8 bases between them. The CDR3 extends over 12 amino acids. The V gene's germline CDR1 is PRHDT and CDR2 FYEKMQ (reference sequence). CDR3 sequence reads: CASSPGVETQYF. In DNA, the CDR3 is TGTGCCAGCAGCCCAGGGGTAGAGACCCAGTACTTC. Full variable domain (missing parts from reference TRBV13 and TRBJ2-5): AAGVIQSPRHLIKEKRETATLKCYPIPRHDTVYWYQQGPGQDPQFLISFYEKMQSDKGSIPDRFSAQQFSDYHSELNMSSLELGDSALYFCASSPGVETQYFGPGTRLLVL.

The V call is TRBV19, the J call TRBJ1-1; no clear D. This CDR3 region has 15 residues. The germline V and J ends were trimmed by 3 bases and 0 bases, with 11 bases remaining between them. Germline values: CDR1 LNHDA, CDR2 SQIVND (reference sequence). CDR3 sequence reads: CASSMGHLMNTEAFF. The CDR3 DNA reads as TGTGCCAGTAGTATGGGTCACTTAATGAACACTGAAGCTTTCTTT.

Regarding this clone: Other DNA sequences within the sample encode an identical CDR3. The chain couples TRBV7-9 to TRBJ1-2, with D unclear. CDR3 size: 14 residues. Trimming removed 2 bases from V and 4 bases from J, with 11 bases in between. Germline V gene lookup returns CDR1 SEHNR and CDR2 FQNEAQ (reference sequence). The CDR3 protein is CASSLPTTFYGYTF. The CDR3 nucleotides read TGTGCCAGCAGCTTACCGACGACTTTCTATGGCTACACCTTC. Using reference TRBV7-9 and TRBJ1-2 for the parts outside the CDR3, the full variable domain is DTGVSQNPRHKITKRGQNVTFRCDPISEHNRLYWYRQTLGQGPEFLTYFQNEAQLEKSRLLSDRFSAERPKGSFSTLEIQRTEQGDSAMYLCASSLPTTFYGYTFGSGTRLTVV.

The J gene is TRBJ1-1, the V gene TRBV5-4; 8 bases are a match to TRBD1. Germline CDR1 reads SGHNT; CDR2 reads YYREEE (reference sequence). The CDR3 has 14 amino acids. After removal of 6 bases from V and 0 bases from J, the junction contained 4 bases not matched to a gene. The CDR3 region has the DNA TGTGCCAGCAATTCAGGGGGCTTGAACACTGAAGCTTTCTTT. Its translation is CASNSGGLNTEAFF.

This chain links TRBV9 with TRBJ2-7, with 7 nucleotides matching TRBD1. This CDR3 is built from 13 residues. Germline-derived CDR1 and CDR2 are SGDLS and YYNGEE. V lost 3 bases to trimming and J lost 7 bases; unmatched junction nucleotides: 7. CDR3 coding DNA: TGTGCCAGCAGCGCGGGGTTGGACAGGGAGCAGTACTTC. Protein: CASSAGLDREQYF.

V gene TRBV19 combines with J gene TRBJ1-3; D not resolved. Trimming cost V 3 bases and J 1 base, with 13 bases left between them. The germline gives CDR1 LNHDA, CDR2 SQIVND (reference sequence). CDR3 size: 16 residues. The CDR3 here is CASSMRGTVSGNTIYF. CDR3 nucleotides: TGTGCCAGTAGTATGCGTGGAACTGTATCTGGAAACACCATATATTTT.

This sequence joins TRBV6-5 and TRBJ2-7; the match to TRBD2 covers 12 bases. Trimming at V came to 4 bases and at J to 3 bases, leaving 7 bases not matched to a gene. CDR1 is MNHEY and CDR2 is SVGAGI in the germline V gene. The CDR3 consists of 16 residues. CDR3 residues: CASSSGTSGSYYEQYF. CDR3 sequence (DNA): TGTGCCAGCAGTTCCGGGACTAGCGGGTCGTACTACGAGCAGTACTTC.

This clone was picked up one time. The V and J genes are TRBV11-2 and TRBJ2-7; D is undetermined. V was shortened by 0 bases and J by 3 bases, with 9 bases between the two germline ends. Germline V gives CDR1 SGHAT, CDR2 FQNNGV. The CDR3 consists of 14 residues. The CDR3 DNA follows: TGTGCCAGCAGCTTAGAAAAAGGTTTCTACGAGCAGTACTTC. Amino acid sequence: CASSLEKGFYEQYF.

The chain employs TRBV7-6 and TRBJ2-1; D is uncertain. The CDR3 has 12 amino acids. The germline V and J ends were trimmed by 1 base and 9 bases, with 7 bases remaining between them. The germline V gene has CDR1 SGHVS and CDR2 FNYEAQ. CDR3 nucleotides: TGTGCCAGCAGCTTAGTAGCAACTGAGCAGTTCTTC. It is translated as CASSLVATEQFF.

This chain connects TRBV4-3 to TRBJ2-1, with D perhaps matching TRBD2 (5 bases). Between the trimmed V and J ends, which lost 4 bases and 5 bases, there was a span of 12 bases. From germline, CDR1 is LGHNA and CDR2 YSLEER. The CDR3 has 14 amino acids. The CDR3 DNA reads as TGCGCCAGCAGCCCCACCCCACTAGACAATGAGCAGTTCTTC. Its protein product is CASSPTPLDNEQFF.

This chain uses TRBV6-1 with TRBJ2-3; TRBD2 aligns across 7 bases. The CDR3 consists of 17 residues. Trimming cost V 2 bases and J 3 bases; bases outside gene matches: 11. CDR1 is MNHNS and CDR2 is SASEGT in the germline V gene. CDR3 amino acids: CASSEWSGGRDTDTQYF. The CDR3 DNA sequence: TGTGCCAGCAGTGAATGGAGTGGCGGGAGAGATACAGATACGCAGTATTTT.

The chain couples TRBV27 to TRBJ2-3, with D possibly being TRBD1 (5 bases). Germline CDR1 MNHEY, CDR2 SMNVEV (reference sequence). The CDR3 is 15 amino acids. V lost 2 bases and J lost 0, with 9 bases in between. In nucleotides, the CDR3 is TGTGCCAGCAGTTTAATGACAGCAAGCACAGATACGCAGTATTTT. This gives the protein CASSLMTASTDTQYF.

V usage is TRBV5-4 and J usage is TRBJ2-3, with 7 bases that match TRBD2. In germline, CDR1 is SGHNT, CDR2 YYREEE (reference sequence). The CDR3 has 15 amino acids. V lost 7 bases to trimming and J lost 3 bases; unmatched junction nucleotides: 11. The CDR3 DNA follows: TGTGCCAGCGACCCGGGCGGGAGTAGGACAGATACGCAGTATTTT. Translation gives CASDPGGSRTDTQYF.